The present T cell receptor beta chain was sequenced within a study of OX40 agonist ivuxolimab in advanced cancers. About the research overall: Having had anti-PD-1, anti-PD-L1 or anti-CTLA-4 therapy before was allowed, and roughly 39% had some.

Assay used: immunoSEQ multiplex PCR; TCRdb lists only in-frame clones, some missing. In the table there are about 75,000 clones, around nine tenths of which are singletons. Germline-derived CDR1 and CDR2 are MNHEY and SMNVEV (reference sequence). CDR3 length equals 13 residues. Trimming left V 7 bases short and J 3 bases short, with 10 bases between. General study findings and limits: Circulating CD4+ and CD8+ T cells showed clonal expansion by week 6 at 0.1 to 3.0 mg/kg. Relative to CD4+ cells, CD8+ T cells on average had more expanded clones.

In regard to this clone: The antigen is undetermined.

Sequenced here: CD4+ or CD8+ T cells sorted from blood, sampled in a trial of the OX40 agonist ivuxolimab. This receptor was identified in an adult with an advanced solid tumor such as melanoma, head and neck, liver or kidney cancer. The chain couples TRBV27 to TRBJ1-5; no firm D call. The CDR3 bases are TGTGCCAGCACACGAGCCCCCAATCAGCCCCAGCATTTT. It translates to CASTRAPNQPQHF.